The 13 T cell receptor beta chains below all came from one sample that was sequenced in a study of Graves' ophthalmopathy and Graves' hyperthyroidism. The TCR beta CDR3 regions underwent amplification from RNA transcripts. RT-PCR was first run with HTBI primers, then multiplex PCR in a second round. TCRdb recomputed calls from the multiplex PCR reads with MiXCR, one row per CDR3 protein. The sample consists of about 16,000 distinct CDR3 sequences, about 46% of them appearing once. Sequenced: peripheral blood. Receptors were obtained from a woman aged 40-49 years with stable Graves' hyperthyroidism.

This clonotype was recorded a few times. This rearrangement joins TRBV2 to TRBJ1-6; the D is unclear. Deletions cut 8 bases from V and 7 bases from J, with 15 bases between. The CDR3 is 14 residues long. CDR1 is SNHLY, CDR2 FYNNEI, per germline. CDR3 DNA sequence: TGTGCCAGCTCAAACGGAAACCCGAATTCACCCCTCCACTTT. Translation: CASSNGNPNSPLHF. The whole variable domain, remainder taken from reference TRBV2 and TRBJ1-6, is EPEVTQTPSHQVTQMGQEVILRCVPISNHLYFYWYRQILGQKVEFLVSFYNNEISEKSEIFDDQFSVERPDGSNFTLKIRSTKLEDSAMYFCASSNGNPNSPLHFGNGTRLTVT.

The V gene is TRBV7-6, the J gene TRBJ2-3, with 10 bases fitting TRBD2. This CDR3 is 15 amino acids long. The ends lost 5 bases at V and 0 bases at J; junction bases unmatched: 2. Germline lookup yields CDR1 SGHVS and CDR2 FNYEAQ. The DNA for the CDR3 is TGTGCCAGCAGCGTGACTAGCGGGAGCACAGATACGCAGTATTTT. This encodes CASSVTSGSTDTQYF.

This clonotype was recorded many times. The chain joins TRBV6-6 to TRBJ2-5; D unresolved. This CDR3 spans 13 amino acids. V was clipped by 3 bases and J by 5 bases, with 10 bases between them. The germline gives CDR1 MNHNY, CDR2 SVGAGI (reference sequence). DNA of the CDR3: TGTGCCAGCAGTTATTGGGGTGAGGAGACCCAGTACTTC. This sequence encodes CASSYWGEETQYF.

This clonotype was counted ten times or more. V gene TRBV2 combines with J gene TRBJ2-3, with 12 positions matching TRBD2. CDR3 size: 16 residues. The V gene end was trimmed by 2 bases and the J gene end by 2 bases; junction bases not matched to a gene: 2. Germline loops: CDR1 SNHLY, CDR2 FYNNEI. CDR3 sequence (DNA): TGTGCCAGCAGTGAAACTAGCGGGAGGTTCACAGATACGCAGTATTTT. Its protein product is CASSETSGRFTDTQYF.

This clonotype was picked up many times. The chain combines TRBV7-2 with TRBJ2-3; 7 positions agree with TRBD1. This CDR3 is built from 15 residues. Per germline, CDR1 SGHTA and CDR2 FQGNSA. V lost 5 bases and J lost 4; bases outside the gene matches: 9. The CDR3 here is CASSRRTGFADTQYF. The CDR3 DNA is TGTGCCAGCAGCCGAAGGACAGGATTTGCAGATACGCAGTATTTT.

This clonotype was counted between two and nine times. This chain joins TRBV24-1 and TRBJ2-3, with 9 bases fitting TRBD2. Looked up from germline, CDR1 is KGHDR and CDR2 is SFDVKD. The CDR3 contains 14 residues. After removal of 4 bases from V and 4 bases from J, the junction contained 2 bases not matched to a gene. CDR3 region: CATSELAGADTQYF. CDR3 in DNA: TGTGCCACCAGTGAGTTAGCGGGAGCAGATACGCAGTATTTT.

There are a few counts of this clonotype. This chain connects TRBV24-1 to TRBJ2-3, with 12 bases matching TRBD2. Trimming cost V 9 bases and J 4 bases; bases outside gene matches: 13. The CDR3 runs to 17 residues. CDR1 KGHDR and CDR2 SFDVKD come from the germline V gene. The CDR3 DNA reads TGTGCCACCCATGGGACTAGCGGGTGCAGTTGCGCAGATACGCAGTATTTT. Its translation: CATHGTSGCSCADTQYF.

This clonotype was counted between two and nine times. This sequence joins TRBV19 and TRBJ1-2; 8 bases fit TRBD1. The ends lost 8 bases at V and 4 bases at J; junction bases unmatched: 12. CDR1 and CDR2 from the germline V gene are LNHDA and SQIVND (reference sequence). The CDR3 extends over 15 amino acids. For the CDR3, the DNA is TGTGCCAGTGAACAGGGGGGCCAATCAAGCTATGGCTACACCTTC. Translating it yields CASEQGGQSSYGYTF.

This clonotype was picked up many times. J is TRBJ2-7 and V is TRBV20-1; no reliable D call. The CDR3 extends over 14 amino acids. V shed 1 base and J shed 2 bases, with 12 bases lying between them. Germline V gives CDR1 DFQATT, CDR2 SNEGSKA (reference sequence). The CDR3 here is CSARADASTYEQYF. CDR3 coding DNA: TGCAGTGCTAGAGCGGACGCCTCTACCTACGAGCAGTACTTC.

This clonotype was recorded at least ten times. The V and J genes are TRBV12-3 or TRBV12-4 and TRBJ2-1; D is uncertain. V lost 8 bases and J lost 10, with 12 bases in between. The CDR3 runs 11 residues. DNA of the CDR3: TGTGCCAGCTCCTGGGAACGGGAGCAGTTCTTC. This translates into CASSWEREQFF.

Many counts were recorded for this clonotype. The chain uses TRBV11-1 and TRBJ2-6; no definite D call. CDR1 is SGHAT, CDR2 FQDESV, per germline (reference sequence). The CDR3 loop spans 14 amino acids. Trimming took 6 bases from V and 0 from J, leaving 6 bases between them. CDR3 residues: CASSMTSGANVLTF. For the CDR3, the DNA is TGTGCCAGCAGTATGACCTCTGGGGCCAACGTCCTGACTTTC.

This clonotype was seen many times. This chain links TRBV11-3 with TRBJ1-1; D may be TRBD1 (5 bases). Germline V gene sequence: CDR1 SGHNT, CDR2 YENEEA. V lost 2 bases to trimming and J lost 0 bases, with 7 bases between them. The CDR3 extends over 14 amino acids. The DNA for the CDR3 is TGTGCCAGCAGCTTATCAGGGTTGAACACTGAAGCTTTCTTT. Amino acid sequence: CASSLSGLNTEAFF.

V usage is TRBV5-1 and J usage is TRBJ2-3; D remains ambiguous. The CDR3 sequence is 15 residues long. Germline V CDR1 and CDR2: SGHRS, YFSETQ. V was shortened by 0 bases and J by 0 bases, with 8 bases between the two germline ends. CDR3 in amino acids: CASSLVPSSTDTQYF. In nucleotides, the CDR3 is TGCGCCAGCAGCTTGGTTCCATCTAGCACAGATACGCAGTATTTT.